These T cell receptor beta chains were read from a single sample in a study of cytomegalovirus exposure and HLA in healthy donors. The protocol was immunoSEQ multiplex PCR, while the TCRdb copy is restricted to in-frame clones and leaves out a portion. This listing includes about 58,000 clones. The sample comprised PBMCs. All receptors derive from a woman between 18 and 29 years old in good health and CMV-seronegative. Each CDR3 is given without its conserved first and last residue.

ASSLQGLAGAGSYEQY | TRBJ2-7 | TRBV11-2
SVERQIFEAF | TRBJ1-1 | TRBV29-1
ASNPAGPPIDYSNQPQH | TRBJ1-5 | TRBV6-4
ASTGEVNTEAF | TRBJ1-1 | TRBV2
ASSPGASVIGELF | TRBJ2-2 | TRBV18
SVVARGLGTEAF | TRBJ1-1 | TRBV29-1
ASSVGLAGTDTQY | TRBJ2-3 | TRBV5-1
ASTRWGVETQY | TRBJ2-5 | TRBV11-2
ASSIFPQGYNEKLF | TRBJ1-4 | TRBV19
ASSGPGTGVLYEQY | TRBJ2-7 | TRBV5-6
AWRRGSAQH | TRBJ1-5 | TRBV30
SVEYGTGGAYEQY | TRBJ2-7 | TRBV29-1
ASSQDLSGTSPSPYEQY | TRBJ2-7 | TRBV4-2
ASSEIGQGPYEQY | TRBJ2-7 | TRBV6-1
ASRPGTDRGAF | TRBJ1-1 | TRBV19
ASSVAGGTGDYGYT | TRBJ1-2 | TRBV9
ASSEGDRWNEQF | TRBJ2-1 | TRBV10-1
ASSPWTGGTNEKLF | TRBJ1-4 | TRBV11-2
ASRRRDSSYEQY | TRBJ2-7 | TRBV11-2
ASSYATSGSINEQY | TRBJ2-7 | TRBV5-1
ASSLGQANEQY | TRBJ2-7 | TRBV7-3
ASSLAQVLGTQY | TRBJ2-3 | TRBV7-9
ASSERPLEGRYT | TRBJ1-2 | TRBV2
AISESTRDRLDGYT | TRBJ1-2 | TRBV10-3
ASSEGGGNQPQH | TRBJ1-5 | TRBV6-1
ASSHTSGRASGELF | TRBJ2-2 | TRBV4-1
ASSTRQGVNYEQY | TRBJ2-7 | TRBV7-9
ASSVVGTGDRNEQF | TRBJ2-1 | TRBV6-1
ASSRGLAGHNEQF | TRBJ2-1 | TRBV5-1
ASSLSTEAF | TRBJ1-1 | TRBV6-1
ASSLFPERLETQY | TRBJ2-5 | TRBV5-1
ASSLGETYEQY | TRBJ2-7 | TRBV13
ASSDRGREAF | TRBJ1-1 | TRBV2
ASRPTPGARSYEQY | - | TRBV11-1
ASRIGVLDGEQY | TRBJ2-7 | TRBV6-1
ASTQQGISTEAF | TRBJ1-1 | TRBV6-5
ASSPGQGGNEQY | TRBJ2-7 | TRBV18
ASSLRQGGEQY | TRBJ2-7 | TRBV5-1
ASSQALGTRTYEQY | TRBJ2-7 | TRBV4-2
ASSVRTSGGNNEQF | TRBJ2-1 | TRBV9
ASSFSGSSDNEQF | TRBJ2-1 | TRBV5-1
ASTRLAQPQH | TRBJ1-5 | TRBV6-1